This T cell receptor (beta chain) was captured in a study of blood T cell repertoires in COVID-19. Across the whole study: The United States, Italy and Spain supplied acute and convalescent COVID-19 samples. The analysed material was cDNA or gDNA that came from T cells, B-cell-depleted T cells, or PBMCs.

The CDR3 runs to 17 residues. Methods used by the authors: Cell counts per sample came from amplifying reference gene primers. Using immunoSEQ multiplex PCR, the repertoire was profiled, and TCRdb retains in-frame clones only, with some absent. V, J and clone size are those of that table, while D and trimming were read from the DNA. The sample shows 90,000 or so clones, 88% of them seen only once. The clonotype was recovered from an elderly man with acute or convalescent COVID-19. Sequenced input: peripheral blood. The rearrangement links TRBV21-1 to TRBJ2-3; the table's TRBD2 call for D was not verified on the DNA. TRBV21-1 is shown as a pseudogene. CDR3 loop: CASSKAKGGGWTDTQYF. The CDR3 DNA follows: TGTGCCAGCAGCAAAGCGAAGGGGGGGGGTTGGACAGATACGCAGTATTTT.